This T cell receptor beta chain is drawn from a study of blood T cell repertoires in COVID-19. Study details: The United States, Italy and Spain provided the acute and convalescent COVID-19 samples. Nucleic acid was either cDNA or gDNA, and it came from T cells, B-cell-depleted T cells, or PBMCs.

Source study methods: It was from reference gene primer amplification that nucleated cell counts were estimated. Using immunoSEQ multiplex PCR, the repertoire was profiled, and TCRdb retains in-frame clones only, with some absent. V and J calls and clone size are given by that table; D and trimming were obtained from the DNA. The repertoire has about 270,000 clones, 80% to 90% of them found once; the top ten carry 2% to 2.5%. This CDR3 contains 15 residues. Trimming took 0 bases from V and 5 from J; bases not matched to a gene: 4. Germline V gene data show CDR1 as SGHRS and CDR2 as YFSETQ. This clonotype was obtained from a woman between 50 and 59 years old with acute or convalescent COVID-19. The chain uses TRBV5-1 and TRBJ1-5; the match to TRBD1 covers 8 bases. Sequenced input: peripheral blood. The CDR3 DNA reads TGCGCCAGCAGCTTGGGGGACAGGTGGGATCAGCCCCAGCATTTT. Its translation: CASSLGDRWDQPQHF.